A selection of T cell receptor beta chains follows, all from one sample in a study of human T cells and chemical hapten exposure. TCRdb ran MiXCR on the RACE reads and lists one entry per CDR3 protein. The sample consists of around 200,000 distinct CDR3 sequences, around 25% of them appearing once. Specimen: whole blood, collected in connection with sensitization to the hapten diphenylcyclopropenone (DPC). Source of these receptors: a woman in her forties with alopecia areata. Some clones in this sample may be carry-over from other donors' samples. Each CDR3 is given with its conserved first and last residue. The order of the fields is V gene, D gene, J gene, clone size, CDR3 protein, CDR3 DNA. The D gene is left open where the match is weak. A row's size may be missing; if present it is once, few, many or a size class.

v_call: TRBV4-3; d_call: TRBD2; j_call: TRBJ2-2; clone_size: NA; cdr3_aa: CASSPQPGLAGGAGELFF; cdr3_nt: TGCGCCAGCAGCCCCCAGCCGGGACTAGCGGGAGGGGCCGGGGAGCTGTTTTTT
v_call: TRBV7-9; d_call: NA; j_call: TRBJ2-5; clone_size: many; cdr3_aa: CASSLGVEETQYF; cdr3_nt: TGTGCCAGCAGCTTGGGGGTCGAAGAGACCCAGTACTTC
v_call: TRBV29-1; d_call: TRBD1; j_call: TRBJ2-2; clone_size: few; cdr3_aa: CSARGQGAAGELFF; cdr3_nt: TGCAGCGCGCGAGGACAGGGGGCAGCTGGGGAGCTGTTTTTT
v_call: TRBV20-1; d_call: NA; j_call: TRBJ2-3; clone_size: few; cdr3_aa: CSAPDSVDTQYF; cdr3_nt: TGCAGTGCCCCGGACAGCGTGGATACGCAGTATTTT
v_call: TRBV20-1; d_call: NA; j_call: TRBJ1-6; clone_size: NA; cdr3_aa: CSTKDSSYNSPLHF; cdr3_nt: TGCAGCACCAAGGACAGCTCCTATAATTCACCCCTCCACTTT
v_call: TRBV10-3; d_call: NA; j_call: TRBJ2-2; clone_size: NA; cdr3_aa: CAINPGRGELFF; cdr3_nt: TGTGCCATCAACCCCGGTAGGGGGGAGCTGTTTTTT
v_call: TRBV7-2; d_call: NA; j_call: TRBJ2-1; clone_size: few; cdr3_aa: CASSLAGAAGEQFF; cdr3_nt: TGTGCCAGCAGCTTAGCGGGGGCAGCCGGTGAGCAGTTCTTC
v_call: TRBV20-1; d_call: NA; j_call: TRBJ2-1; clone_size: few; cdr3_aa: CSARDGILLYNEQFF; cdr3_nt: TGCAGTGCTAGAGATGGGATTCTACTTTACAATGAGCAGTTCTTC
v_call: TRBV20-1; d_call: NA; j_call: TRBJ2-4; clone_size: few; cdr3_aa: CSARGGIQYF; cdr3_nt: TGCAGTGCTAGGGGCGGCATTCAGTACTTC
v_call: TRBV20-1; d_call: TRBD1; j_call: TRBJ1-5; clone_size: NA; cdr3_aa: CSALRDRGIMQPQHF; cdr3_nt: TGCAGTGCGCTTCGGGACAGGGGGATTATGCAGCCCCAGCATTTT
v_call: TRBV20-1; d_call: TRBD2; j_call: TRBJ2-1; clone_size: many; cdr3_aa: CSASGVRMAGVGHEQFF; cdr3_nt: TGCAGTGCTAGTGGCGTTCGAATGGCGGGAGTCGGGCATGAGCAGTTCTTC
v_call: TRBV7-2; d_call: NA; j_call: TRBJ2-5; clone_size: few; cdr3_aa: CASSLNMEETQYF; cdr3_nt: TGTGCCAGCAGCTTAAATATGGAAGAGACCCAGTACTTC
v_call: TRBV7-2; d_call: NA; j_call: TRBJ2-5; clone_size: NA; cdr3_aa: CASSLAFAGRQETQYF; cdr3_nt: TGTGCCAGCAGCTTAGCGTTCGCGGGACGCCAAGAGACCCAGTACTTC
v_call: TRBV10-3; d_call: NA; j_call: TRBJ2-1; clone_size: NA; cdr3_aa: CAITPREPPYNEQFF; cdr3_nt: TGTGCCATCACCCCCCGGGAGCCCCCCTACAATGAGCAGTTCTTC
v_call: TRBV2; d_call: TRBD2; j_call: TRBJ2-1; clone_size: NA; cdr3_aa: CASSGTSQGEQFF; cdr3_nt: TGTGCCAGCAGTGGGACTAGTCAGGGTGAGCAGTTCTTC
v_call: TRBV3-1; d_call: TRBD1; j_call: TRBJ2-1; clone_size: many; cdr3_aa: CASSQGTGPLNEQFF; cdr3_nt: TGTGCCAGCAGCCAAGGGACAGGGCCACTCAATGAGCAGTTCTTC
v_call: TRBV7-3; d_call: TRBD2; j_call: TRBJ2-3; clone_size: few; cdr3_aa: CASSLFASGITDTQYF; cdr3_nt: TGTGCCAGCAGCTTATTCGCTAGCGGGATTACGGATACGCAGTATTTT
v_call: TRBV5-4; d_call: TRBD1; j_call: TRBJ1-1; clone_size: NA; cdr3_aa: CASSPGTGRGNTEAFF; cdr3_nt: TGTGCCAGCAGCCCCGGGACAGGACGTGGGAACACTGAAGCTTTCTTT